This TCR beta chain originates from a study of blood T cell repertoires in COVID-19 (dated by TCRdb to the early 2020s). With regard to the full study: Samples covering the acute and convalescent phases of COVID-19 were provided by collaborators in the United States, Italy and Spain. Subjects who had been exposed to COVID-19, were actively infected with it, or had recovered from it provided the deeply sampled blood TCRbeta repertoires that made up the dataset. Where HLA class I and class II types were available, the types were taken from metadata supplied by the sample provider, not from assay-based typing. The sample metadata nearly always contained a de-identified subject ID, COVID-19 status, age in years and sex. The samples were drawn from two sources: the first 160 participants of the ongoing ImmuneRACE study, and 950 to 1,500 subjects contributed by 6 global collaborators. The material from the prospective study consisted of cDNA or gDNA derived from T cells, B-cell-depleted T cells, or PBMCs. The repertoires were released in a freely available public database meant as a resource for research on the immune response to SARS-CoV-2.

As to this clone: There is no known antigen for this receptor. Base qualities are not at hand, and no much larger clone is one base apart.

The CDR3, from cysteine to phenylalanine, totals 15 residues. Only the CDR3 DNA is retained, 45 bases long and in frame from the first base. The junction shows trimming of 3 bases on V and 4 bases on J, plus 12 bases between the germline ends. Sequences LNHDA (CDR1) and SQIVND (CDR2) are obtained from the germline V gene (reference sequence). Whole blood was collected in K2EDTA tubes by collaborating institutions according to the institutions' own protocols. For TCRbeta analysis, collaborator samples were shipped as frozen whole blood, as isolated PBMCs, or as DNA extracted from either sample type. TCRbeta CDR3 regions were amplified from genomic DNA using the immunoSEQ Assay, a bias-controlled multiplex PCR. In the source study's methods: The number of nucleated cells in each sample was estimated by amplification of reference gene primers within the assay. To quantify the absolute abundance of each unique TCRbeta CDR3 rearrangement, sequence reads were collapsed and filtered. For each sample, productive Simpson clonality was calculated as the square root of Simpson's diversity index across productive rearrangements. TCRdb stores this immuneACCESS table with in-frame sequences only. Part of the clones is absent; in the studies checked, under half of the shortfall reflects unresolved V genes, and no reason is known for the rest. V, J and clone size derive from that table, while D and trimming were established from the DNA sequence. The sample has around 150,000 clones on record, around 81% of them singletons. The biggest ten clones account for 9.5% to 11% of the sample.

What the research found in general, with its limitations: The amount of clinical and demographic metadata varied by source and participant and was provided uncurated.

This sequence uses TRBV19 and TRBJ2-2, with no reliable assignment of the D segment. Sequencing was done on a sample of peripheral blood. This receptor was taken from a man in his sixties with active or convalescent COVID-19. DNA sequence: TGTGCCAGTAGTATCACCCAAAGCCGCACCGGGGAGCTGTTTTTT. It translates as CASSITQSRTGELFF. The variable domain in full, with residues beyond the CDR3 obtained from the reference TRBV19 and TRBJ2-2 genes, is DGGITQSPKYLFRKEGQNVTLSCEQNLNHDAMYWYRQDPGQGLRLIYYSQIVNDFQKGDIAEGYSVSREKKESFPLTVTSAQKNPTAFYLCASSITQSRTGELFFGEGSRLTVL.